The TCR beta chain described here comes from a study of identical twins. TCRdb reprocessed the 5' RACE reads via MiXCR and lists one record per CDR3 protein. This table has approximately 190,000 distinct CDR3 sequences, about a sixth appearing once. The CDR3 loop spans 20 amino acids. J gave up 0 bases and V 3 bases, and 14 bases lay outside the gene matches. The germline CDR1 and CDR2 sequences are SGHRS and YFSETQ. These records were also assigned to another study, of T cells expressing NK-cell markers.

The sample consisted of CD8+ T cells sorted from blood. This TCR came from a woman between 18 and 30 years old in good health. The J gene is TRBJ2-1, the V gene TRBV5-1, with 11 positions matching TRBD2. The chain's CDR3 is CASSWSALAGGRSSYNEQFF. CDR3 DNA sequence: TGCGCCAGCAGCTGGTCGGCTCTAGCGGGGGGTAGAAGCTCCTACAATGAGCAGTTCTTC.